Sequencing of this T cell receptor beta chain was carried out in a study of T cells in localized non-small cell lung cancer. General study findings and limits: Out of the top 100 tumor clones, a median about 57 were seen in adjacent lung.

Worth noting for this clone: Its antigen is unidentified.

TCRdb's table, derived via immunoSEQ multiplex PCR, lists solely in-frame clones and lacks some. Of approximately 83,000 clones in the sample, approximately 91% were seen once. The CDR3 is 14 residues long. The germline gives CDR1 MRHNA, CDR2 SNTAGT. V lost 3 bases, J lost 7 bases, and 14 bases lay in between. This rearrangement joins TRBV6-4 to TRBJ2-3, with D possibly TRBD1 on 5 matching bases. This TCR came from a woman aged 35 to 69 with stage II squamous cell lung carcinoma. Sequencing was performed on PBMCs, taken before any cancer treatment. DNA of the CDR3: TGTGCCAGCAGTGAGCAGGGCGTGGGTTATACGCAGTATTTT. It translates to CASSEQGVGYTQYF.